The 22 T cell receptor beta chains below were found in one sample sequenced in a study of blood T cell repertoires in COVID-19. Some clones are missing from TCRdb's copy, which holds only in-frame ones; the method was immunoSEQ multiplex PCR. Seen here are approximately 180,000 clones, over 75% observed once, and the top ten hold 11%. Sequencing used peripheral blood. These receptors originate from a human donor with active or convalescent COVID-19. The donor label of this sample is uncertain.

The chain's CDR3 is CASRATSETQYF. The CDR3 nucleotides read TGTGCCAGCAGGGCGACTAGCGAGACCCAGTACTTC. This rearrangement joins TRBV7-2 to TRBJ2-5; TRBD2 aligns across 7 bases. The CDR3 sequence is 12 residues long. Germline CDR1 reads SGHTA; CDR2 reads FQGNSA. The V and J ends lost 6 bases and 5 bases, in that order; junction bases with no gene match: 3.

The chain uses TRBV9 and TRBJ1-2; D is ambiguous. Trimming took off 1 base at V and 5 bases at J, with 6 bases between the two ends. The length of the CDR3 is 12 residues. Germline values: CDR1 SGDLS, CDR2 YYNGEE. The CDR3 coding sequence is TGTGCCAGCAGCGTATCCCCGTATGGCTACACCTTC. It yields the protein CASSVSPYGYTF.

J is TRBJ2-7 and V is TRBV29-1; 8 nucleotides line up with TRBD2. The germline V gene has CDR1 SQVTM and CDR2 ANQGSEA. This CDR3 has 15 amino acids. V was pared by 5 bases and J by 5 bases, with 14 bases of the junction left unmatched. CDR3 in DNA: TGCAGCGTTCCAGGTCGGGAGGGTCCTTGGGACGAGCAGTACTTC. Amino acid sequence: CSVPGREGPWDEQYF.

V is TRBV7-2 and J is TRBJ2-1; 9 nucleotides match TRBD2. In germline, CDR1 is SGHTA, CDR2 FQGNSA. CDR3 size: 15 residues. Trimming cost V 3 bases and J 4 bases; bases outside gene matches: 4. The CDR3 spells CASSLSRGGYNEQFF. CDR3 DNA sequence: TGTGCCAGCAGCTTGTCGCGGGGGGGGTACAATGAGCAGTTCTTC.

This chain uses TRBV24-1 with TRBJ1-4, with a weak D call TRBD1 (5 bases). The V and J ends lost 3 bases and 5 bases respectively, with 15 bases between them. The CDR3 has 16 residues. Germline V lookup: CDR1 KGHDR, CDR2 SFDVKD. Here the CDR3 DNA reads TGTGCCACCAGTGATCGTACAGGCGACCCGAATGAAAAACTGTTTTTT. This encodes CATSDRTGDPNEKLFF.

The chain has TRBV9 and TRBJ1-3; D gene ambiguous. Trimming removed 4 bases at V and 2 bases at J, with 13 bases between. From germline, CDR1 is SGDLS and CDR2 YYNGEE. There are 15 residues in the CDR3. CDR3 amino acids: CASSPYFSAGNTIYF. The CDR3, as DNA: TGTGCCAGCAGCCCCTATTTCAGCGCTGGAAACACCATATATTTT.

The chain joins TRBV9 to TRBJ2-7, with a possible D match to TRBD1 (6 bases). V was shortened by 0 bases and J by 7 bases, with 20 bases between the two germline ends. Germline V lookup: CDR1 SGDLS, CDR2 YYNGEE. The length of the CDR3 is 16 residues. For the CDR3, the DNA is TGTGCCAGCAGCGTAGGTGCCTCGACAGGTTCAGTTGAGCAGTACTTC. Translated: CASSVGASTGSVEQYF.

This clone was recorded a few times. The rearrangement uses TRBV27 and TRBJ2-1, with 11 bases lining up with TRBD2. CDR1 and CDR2 from the germline V gene are MNHEY and SMNVEV (reference sequence). V gave up 3 bases and J gave up 4 bases; unmatched junction bases: 8. The CDR3 totals 17 residues. CDR3 sequence: CASSLFLAGGPYNEQFF. The CDR3 DNA is TGTGCCAGCAGTTTGTTTCTAGCGGGGGGACCTTACAATGAGCAGTTCTTC.

CDR3 sequence: CASRPYERPQTDTQYF. In DNA form, the CDR3 reads TGTGCCAGCAGGCCCTATGAGCGGCCTCAAACAGATACGCAGTATTTT. This sequence joins TRBV6-6 and TRBJ2-3; the D gene is possibly TRBD2 (5 bases). This CDR3 is 16 amino acids long. The germline V and J ends were trimmed by 6 bases and 3 bases, with 19 bases remaining between them. CDR1 MNHNY and CDR2 SVGAGI come from the germline V gene (reference sequence).

This chain uses TRBV24-1 with TRBJ2-1; 7 bases map to TRBD2. Trimming removed 8 bases from V and 5 bases from J; junction bases left unmatched: 11. From germline, CDR1 is KGHDR and CDR2 SFDVKD. The CDR3 contains 15 residues. The CDR3 DNA reads TGTGCCACCACTAATGGGGGGGAGTATAACAATGAGCAGTTCTTC. Amino acids: CATTNGGEYNNEQFF.

The rearrangement joins TRBV5-1 to TRBJ1-1; 8 bases are shared with TRBD1. The CDR3 runs to 15 residues. V shed 0 bases and J 1 base; nucleotides not matched to a gene: 2. Germline V gene sequence: CDR1 SGHRS, CDR2 YFSETQ. The CDR3 protein is CASSLEDRANTEAFF. The CDR3, as DNA: TGCGCCAGCAGCTTGGAGGACAGGGCGAACACTGAAGCTTTCTTT.

This sequence joins TRBV9 and TRBJ1-6; D is perhaps TRBD1 (6 bases). V gave up 0 bases and J gave up 5 bases, with 9 bases separating them. Per germline, CDR1 SGDLS and CDR2 YYNGEE. The CDR3 extends over 15 amino acids. This CDR3 reads CASSVGTAHNSPLHF. The DNA for the CDR3 is TGTGCCAGCAGCGTAGGGACAGCACATAATTCACCCCTCCACTTT. The whole variable domain, filled in from reference TRBV9 and TRBJ1-6, reads DSGVTQTPKHLITATGQRVTLRCSPRSGDLSVYWYQQSLDQGLQFLIQYYNGEERAKGNILERFSAQQFPDLHSELNLSSLELGDSALYFCASSVGTAHNSPLHFGNGTRLTVT.

The chain is built from TRBV6-5 and TRBJ1-5; D not resolved. The CDR3 has 15 amino acids. Per germline, CDR1 MNHEY and CDR2 SVGAGI. V was pared by 0 bases and J by 12 bases, with 18 bases between. CDR3 amino acids: CASSYSKGPGIVQHF. The CDR3 nucleotides are TGTGCCAGCAGTTACTCCAAGGGCCCGGGGATAGTCCAGCATTTT.

This clone was detected a few times. The chain uses TRBV5-8 and TRBJ2-7; 8 nucleotides line up with TRBD2. Unmatched junction bases numbered 9, after V lost 4 bases and J lost 12 bases. The CDR3 has 12 amino acids. From germline, CDR1 is SGHTS and CDR2 YDEGEE. The CDR3 loop is CASSVTGREGYF. The CDR3 nucleotides read TGTGCCAGCAGCGTAACAGGCCGGGAGGGGTACTTC. The full variable domain, in which reference TRBV5-8 and TRBJ2-7 provide the parts outside the CDR3, is EAGVTQSPTHLIKTRGQQATLRCSPISGHTSVYWYQQALGLGLQFLLWYDEGEERNRGNFPPRFSGRQFPNYSSELNVNALELEDSALYLCASSVTGREGYFGPGTRLTVT.

The gene calls are TRBV18 and TRBJ1-1, with 10 positions matching TRBD1. CDR1 and CDR2 (germline): KGHSH, LQKENI. Trimming took 3 bases from V and 5 from J; bases not matched to a gene: 3. CDR3 length: 14 residues. The CDR3 bases are TGTGCCAGCTCACCCGACAGGGGGCTTACTGAAGCTTTCTTT. Translating gives CASSPDRGLTEAFF.

The chain employs TRBV10-3 and TRBJ2-7; the match to TRBD1 covers 10 bases. The CDR3 has 14 residues. From germline, CDR1 is ENHRY and CDR2 SYGVKD. V lost 2 bases and J lost 4; bases outside the gene matches: 2. The CDR3 spells CAISEGQGGYEQYF. CDR3 nucleotide sequence: TGTGCCATCAGTGAGGGACAGGGGGGGTACGAGCAGTACTTC.

The J gene is TRBJ1-4, the V gene TRBV7-9; 9 bases line up with TRBD1. This CDR3 is 14 amino acids long. Trimming at V came to 6 bases and at J to 7 bases, leaving 6 bases not matched to a gene. Germline values: CDR1 SEHNR, CDR2 FQNEAQ (reference sequence). This chain's CDR3 is CASRSQGAGEKLFF. The CDR3 DNA sequence: TGTGCCAGCAGATCACAGGGGGCCGGTGAAAAACTGTTTTTT.

This clone occurred many times. The V and J genes are TRBV7-2 and TRBJ1-2; a weak D match, TRBD1 (6 bases). The CDR3 has 13 amino acids. Germline V lookup: CDR1 SGHTA, CDR2 FQGNSA. Trimming stripped 5 bases from V and 6 bases from J, with 13 bases between. CDR3 DNA sequence: TGTGCCAGCAGCCCGAGGGGGGGGGATGGCTACACCTTC. Protein sequence: CASSPRGGDGYTF. The whole variable domain, remainder taken from reference TRBV7-2 and TRBJ1-2, is GAGVSQSPSNKVTEKGKDVELRCDPISGHTALYWYRQSLGQGLEFLIYFQGNSAPDKSGLPSDRFSAERTGGSVSTLTIQRTQQEDSAVYLCASSPRGGDGYTFGSGTRLTVV.

In its sample, this clone was seen once. The V call is TRBV5-4, the J call TRBJ2-1; D gene ambiguous. The V end was cut by 4 bases, the J end by 16 bases, with 33 bases between. The CDR3 is 17 residues long. Germline V CDR1 and CDR2: SGHNT, YYREEE (reference sequence). The CDR3 DNA follows: TGTGCCAGCAGCCCACCCTCCGCTACGGCACCGACAATGAAGGAATTCTTC. Protein sequence: CASSPPSATAPTMKEFF.

For this clone: One end of the junction is discordant with germline, which a read error may explain. This rearrangement joins TRBV28 to TRBJ2-1, with D possibly matching TRBD1 (6 bases). This CDR3 comprises 11 residues. Germline V gene data show CDR1 as MDHEN and CDR2 as SYDVKM. The CDR3 DNA is TGTGCCAGCAGTATTGACAGGACTCATATCTTC. Its translation: CASSIDRTHIF.

Concerning this clone: Sequence at one end of the junction differs from germline and may be a read error. V gene TRBV5-4 combines with J gene TRBJ2-1, with TRBD2 matching 8 bases. Germline lookup yields CDR1 SGHNT and CDR2 YYREEE (reference sequence). The CDR3 sequence is 15 residues long. Written as DNA, the CDR3 is TGTGCCAGCAGCTTGGATGTGCCCCAGGGCGGGAGGTGGATCTTC. As protein: CASSLDVPQGGRWIF.

The chain employs TRBV7-9 and TRBJ1-5; 10 nucleotides agree with TRBD1. After removal of 5 bases from V and 0 bases from J, the junction contained 4 bases not matched to a gene. CDR3 size: 16 residues. CDR1 is SEHNR, CDR2 FQNEAQ, per germline (reference sequence). Here the CDR3 reads CASSPGQGDSNQPQHF. The DNA for the CDR3 is TGTGCCAGCAGCCCCGGACAGGGGGATAGCAATCAGCCCCAGCATTTT.